Following are 16 T cell receptor beta chains from one sample sequenced in a study of OX40 agonist ivuxolimab in advanced cancers. Assay: immunoSEQ multiplex PCR; the TCRdb copy retains only in-frame clones and omits some. The data contain more than 65,000 clones, approximately 91% of them seen just once; the ten biggest clones take up 0.72%. This material consisted of CD4+ or CD8+ T cells sorted from blood, taken in a trial of the OX40 agonist ivuxolimab. These receptors were collected from an adult with an advanced solid tumor such as melanoma, head and neck, liver or kidney cancer.

This chain uses TRBV7-8 with TRBJ1-4; TRBD1 might be the D (5 bases). CDR1 and CDR2 from the germline V gene are SGHVS and FQNEAQ. V dropped 5 bases and J dropped 5 bases, with 15 bases sitting between them. The CDR3 has 15 amino acids. CDR3 nucleotides: TGTGCCAGCAGCCAAACCGACGGGGGAAATGAAAAACTGTTTTTT. This codes for CASSQTDGGNEKLFF.

This CDR3 reads CASSFPGTGGWEAFF. CDR3 sequence (DNA): TGTGCCAGCAGCTTCCCCGGGACAGGGGGCTGGGAAGCTTTCTTT. J is TRBJ1-1 and V is TRBV5-8, with 12 bases matching TRBD1. The V and J ends lost 2 bases and 8 bases, in that order; junction bases with no gene match: 7. CDR1 and CDR2 (germline): SGHTS, YDEGEE. The CDR3 consists of 15 residues.

The chain links TRBV25-1 to TRBJ1-2, with D possibly matching TRBD1 (6 bases). This CDR3 comprises 17 residues. The V end lost 6 bases, the J end lost 7 bases, and 27 bases lay between the germline ends. Germline CDR1 and CDR2: MGHDK and SYGVNS. The DNA of the CDR3 is TGTGCCAGCAGCACACAGGGAGCACTAATCCCTATTAGTGGCTACACCTTC. It yields the protein CASSTQGALIPISGYTF.

The rearrangement joins TRBV25-1 to TRBJ1-2; D possibly corresponds to TRBD1 (5 bases). CDR3 size: 14 residues. CDR1 and CDR2 (germline): MGHDK, SYGVNS. Trimming stripped 6 bases from V and 8 bases from J, with 19 bases between. The CDR3 DNA is TGTGCCAGCAGCCCTCAGCAGGGTTTGGGGGGCTACACCTTC. It specifies CASSPQQGLGGYTF.

This chain uses TRBV6-6 with TRBJ2-6; 8 bases match TRBD1. Trimming at V came to 4 bases and at J to 4 bases, leaving 3 bases not matched to a gene. The CDR3 is 15 residues long. In germline, CDR1 is MNHNY, CDR2 SVGAGI (reference sequence). CDR3 loop: CASSSQGAGANVLTF. The DNA of the CDR3 is TGTGCCAGCAGTTCCCAGGGGGCGGGGGCCAACGTCCTGACTTTC.

This clone was recorded once. CDR3 sequence reads: CASSPDRVLNGYTF. The CDR3 bases are TGTGCCAGCAGCCCCGACAGGGTTTTAAATGGCTACACCTTC. The V call is TRBV2, the J call TRBJ1-2; 7 positions agree with TRBD1. With 6 bases clipped from V and 6 bases from J, the junction kept 10 bases outside the gene matches. From germline, CDR1 is SNHLY and CDR2 FYNNEI. The CDR3 runs 14 residues.

The rearrangement joins TRBV6-5 to TRBJ2-2; D is perhaps TRBD1 (6 bases). The CDR3 extends over 14 amino acids. V lost 5 bases and J 3 bases, leaving 10 bases between the germline ends. Germline loops: CDR1 MNHEY, CDR2 SVGAGI. The CDR3 DNA is TGTGCCAGCAGTCCCGGGACACACACCGGGGAGCTGTTTTTT. This gives the protein CASSPGTHTGELFF.

The chain uses TRBV29-1 and TRBJ1-2, with TRBD1 identical over 9 bases. V lost 6 bases to trimming and J lost 4 bases; unmatched junction nucleotides: 21. This CDR3 is built from 18 residues. Per the germline V gene, CDR1 is SQVTM and CDR2 is ANQGSEA. The CDR3 DNA follows: TGCAGCGTAAACAGTAACCGGGACAGGGATCCCCTCCCCTATGGCTACACCTTC. As protein: CSVNSNRDRDPLPYGYTF.

This clone came up a few times. The J gene is TRBJ1-1, the V gene TRBV18; D call uncertain. CDR3 length: 16 amino acids. With 1 base removed from V and 1 base from J, the gap between germline ends came to 13 bases. The germline V gene encodes CDR1 KGHSH and CDR2 LQKENI. This chain's CDR3 is CASSPLWGEANTEAFF. The CDR3 nucleotides read TGTGCCAGCTCACCACTTTGGGGAGAGGCGAACACTGAAGCTTTCTTT.

This clone appeared a few times. The chain couples TRBV19 to TRBJ2-3; TRBD2 agrees at 9 bases. This CDR3 comprises 16 residues. Germline V gene lookup returns CDR1 LNHDA and CDR2 SQIVND (reference sequence). The V and J ends lost 6 bases and 3 bases, in that order; junction bases with no gene match: 10. Here the CDR3 reads CASSRGFSGRTDTQYF. The CDR3 region has the DNA TGTGCCAGTAGCAGGGGGTTCAGCGGGAGGACAGATACGCAGTATTTT.

Comments on this clone: Other DNA sequences in the sample encode the same CDR3. The chain carries TRBV30 and TRBJ1-2; unclear D gene. The CDR3 covers 13 residues. V lost 3 bases and J 2 bases, leaving 10 bases between the germline ends. CDR1 is GTSNPN and CDR2 is SVGIG in the germline V gene (reference sequence). CDR3 region: CAWSQGLNYGYTF. CDR3 nucleotides: TGTGCCTGGAGCCAAGGCCTAAACTATGGCTACACCTTC.

The chain joins TRBV7-9 to TRBJ2-3, with D unresolved. This CDR3 contains 13 residues. Germline CDR1 and CDR2: SEHNR and FQNEAQ (reference sequence). The germline V and J ends were trimmed by 5 bases and 4 bases, with 10 bases remaining between them. CDR3 amino acids: CASSQDHPDTQYF. The DNA of the CDR3 is TGTGCCAGCAGCCAAGACCACCCAGATACGCAGTATTTT.

The rearrangement uses TRBV18 and TRBJ1-1; the D gene is possibly TRBD1 (5 bases). There are 14 residues in the CDR3. Between the trimmed V and J ends, which lost 2 bases and 4 bases, there was a span of 11 bases. Germline lookup yields CDR1 KGHSH and CDR2 LQKENI. This CDR3 is CASSPSGRGTEAFF. The CDR3 DNA sequence: TGTGCCAGCTCACCATCAGGGCGGGGCACTGAAGCTTTCTTT.

This chain connects TRBV7-9 to TRBJ2-1; 14 bases match TRBD2. The V and J ends lost 5 bases and 14 bases, in that order; junction bases with no gene match: 11. The CDR3 consists of 15 residues. Germline V gives CDR1 SEHNR, CDR2 FQNEAQ (reference sequence). CDR3 residues: CASSPRLAGGNKEFF. DNA of the CDR3: TGTGCCAGCAGCCCACGACTAGCGGGAGGGAACAAGGAGTTCTTC.

CDR3 region: CASSYVQGGLNTEAFF. The CDR3 bases are TGTGCCAGCAGTTACGTACAGGGTGGATTGAACACTGAAGCTTTCTTT. The V gene is TRBV6-5, the J gene TRBJ1-1; D may be TRBD1 (6 bases). The CDR3 runs 16 residues. Germline lookup yields CDR1 MNHEY and CDR2 SVGAGI. V lost 2 bases, J lost 0 bases, and 13 bases lay in between.

This chain links TRBV29-1 with TRBJ1-1; D is undetermined. The CDR3 contains 11 residues. The V gene's germline CDR1 is SQVTM and CDR2 ANQGSEA. V was cut by 6 bases and J by 4 bases, with 9 bases left in between. The DNA for the CDR3 is TGCAGCGTGCGCTTTTCCACTGAAGCTTTCTTT. Its translation: CSVRFSTEAFF.